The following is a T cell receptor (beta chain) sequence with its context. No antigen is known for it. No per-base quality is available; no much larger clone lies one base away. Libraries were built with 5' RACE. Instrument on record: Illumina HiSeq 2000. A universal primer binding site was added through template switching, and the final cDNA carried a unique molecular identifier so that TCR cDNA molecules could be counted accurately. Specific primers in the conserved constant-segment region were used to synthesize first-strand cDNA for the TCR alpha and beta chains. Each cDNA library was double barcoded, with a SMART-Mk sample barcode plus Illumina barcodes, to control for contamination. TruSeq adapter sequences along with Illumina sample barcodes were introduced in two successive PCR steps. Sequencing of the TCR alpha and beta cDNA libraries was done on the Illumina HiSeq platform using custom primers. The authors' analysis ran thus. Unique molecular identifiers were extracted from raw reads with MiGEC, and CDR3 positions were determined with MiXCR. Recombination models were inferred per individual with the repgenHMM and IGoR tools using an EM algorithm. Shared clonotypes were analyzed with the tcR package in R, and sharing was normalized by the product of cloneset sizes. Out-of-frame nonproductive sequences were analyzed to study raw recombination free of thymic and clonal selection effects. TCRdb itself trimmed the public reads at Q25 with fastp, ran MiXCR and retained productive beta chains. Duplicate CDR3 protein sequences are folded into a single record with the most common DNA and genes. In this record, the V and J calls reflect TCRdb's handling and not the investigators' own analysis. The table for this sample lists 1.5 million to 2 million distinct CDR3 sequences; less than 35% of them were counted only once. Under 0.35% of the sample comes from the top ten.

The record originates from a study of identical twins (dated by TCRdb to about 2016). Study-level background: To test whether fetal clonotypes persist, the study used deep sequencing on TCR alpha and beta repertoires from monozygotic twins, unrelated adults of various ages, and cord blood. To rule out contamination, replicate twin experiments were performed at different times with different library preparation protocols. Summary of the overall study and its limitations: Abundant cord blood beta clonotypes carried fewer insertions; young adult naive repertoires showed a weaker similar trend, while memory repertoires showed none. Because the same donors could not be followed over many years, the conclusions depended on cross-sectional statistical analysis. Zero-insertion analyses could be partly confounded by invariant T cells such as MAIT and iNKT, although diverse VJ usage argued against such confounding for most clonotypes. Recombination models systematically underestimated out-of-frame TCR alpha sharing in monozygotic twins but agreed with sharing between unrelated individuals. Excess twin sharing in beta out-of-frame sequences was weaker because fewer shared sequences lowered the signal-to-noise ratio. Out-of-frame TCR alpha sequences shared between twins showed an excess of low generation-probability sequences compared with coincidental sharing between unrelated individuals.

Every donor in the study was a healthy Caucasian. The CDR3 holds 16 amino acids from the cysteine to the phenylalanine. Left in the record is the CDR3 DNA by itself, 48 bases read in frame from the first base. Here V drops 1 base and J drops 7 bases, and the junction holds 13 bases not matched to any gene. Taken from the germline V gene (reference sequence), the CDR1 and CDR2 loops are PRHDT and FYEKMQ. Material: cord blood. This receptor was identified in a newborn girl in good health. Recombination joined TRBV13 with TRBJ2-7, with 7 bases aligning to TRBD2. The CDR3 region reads CASSLERGFSYNEQYF. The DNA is TGTGCCAGCAGCTTAGAGCGGGGATTCTCCTACAATGAGCAGTACTTC.